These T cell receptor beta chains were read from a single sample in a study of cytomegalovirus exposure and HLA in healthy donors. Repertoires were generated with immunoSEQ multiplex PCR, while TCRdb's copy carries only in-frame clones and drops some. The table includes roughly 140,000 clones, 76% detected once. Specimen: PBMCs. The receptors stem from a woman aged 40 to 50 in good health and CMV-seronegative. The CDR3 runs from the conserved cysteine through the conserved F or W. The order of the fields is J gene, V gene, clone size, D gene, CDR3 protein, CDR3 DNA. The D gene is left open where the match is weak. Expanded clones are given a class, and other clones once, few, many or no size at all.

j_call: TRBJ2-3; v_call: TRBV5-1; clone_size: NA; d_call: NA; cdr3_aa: CASSLGGERTDTQYF; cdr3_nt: TGCGCCAGCAGCTTGGGCGGGGAACGCACAGATACGCAGTATTTT
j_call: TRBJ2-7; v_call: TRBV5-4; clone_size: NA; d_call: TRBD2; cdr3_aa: CASSHGTSGSYEQYF; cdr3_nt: TGTGCCAGCAGCCACGGGACTAGCGGTTCCTACGAGCAGTACTTC
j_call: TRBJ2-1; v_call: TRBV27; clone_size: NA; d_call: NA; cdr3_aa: CASSYSQRDNEQFF; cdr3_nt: TGTGCCAGCAGCTATTCCCAGCGGGACAATGAGCAGTTCTTC
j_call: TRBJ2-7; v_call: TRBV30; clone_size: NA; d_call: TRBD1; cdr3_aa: CAWSVQGGEQYF; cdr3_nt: TGTGCCTGGAGTGTACAGGGGGGCGAGCAGTACTTC
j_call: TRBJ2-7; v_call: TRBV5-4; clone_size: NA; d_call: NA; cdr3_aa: CASSPPQGGIDEQYF; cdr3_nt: TGTGCCAGCAGCCCGCCGCAAGGGGGAATCGACGAGCAGTACTTC
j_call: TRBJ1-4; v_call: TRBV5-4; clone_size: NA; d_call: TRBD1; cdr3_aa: CASSLGGQGPEKLFF; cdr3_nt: TGTGCCAGCAGCTTGGGCGGACAGGGCCCTGAAAAACTGTTTTTT
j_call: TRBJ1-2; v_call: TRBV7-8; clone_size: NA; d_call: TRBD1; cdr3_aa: CASSPDRAVYGYTF; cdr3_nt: TGTGCCAGCAGCCCCGACAGGGCCGTATATGGCTACACCTTC
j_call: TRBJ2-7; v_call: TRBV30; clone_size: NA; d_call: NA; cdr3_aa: CAWSIGGIEQYF; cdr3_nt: TGTGCCTGGAGTATAGGGGGAATTGAGCAGTACTTC
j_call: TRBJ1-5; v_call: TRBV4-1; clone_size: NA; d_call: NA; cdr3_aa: CASSQGRGGDQPQHF; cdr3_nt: TGCGCCAGCAGCCAAGGGAGAGGCGGAGATCAGCCCCAGCATTTT
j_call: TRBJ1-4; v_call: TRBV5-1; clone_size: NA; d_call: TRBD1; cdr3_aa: CASRTGAINEKLLF; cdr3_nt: TGCGCCAGCAGGACAGGGGCGATTAATGAAAAACTGCTTTTT
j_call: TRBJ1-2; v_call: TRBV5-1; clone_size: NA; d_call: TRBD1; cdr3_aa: CASTPGQGIYGYTF; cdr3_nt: TGCGCCAGCACCCCCGGACAGGGAATCTATGGCTACACCTTC
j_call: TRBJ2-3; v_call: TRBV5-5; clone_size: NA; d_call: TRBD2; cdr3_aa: CASSLGGLASDTQYF; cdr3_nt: TGTGCCAGCAGCTTGGGGGGACTAGCGTCAGATACGCAGTATTTT
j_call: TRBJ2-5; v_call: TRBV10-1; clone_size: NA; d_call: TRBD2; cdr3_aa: CASSAFGLAETQYF; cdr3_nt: TGCGCCAGCAGTGCCTTTGGACTAGCGGAGACCCAGTACTTC
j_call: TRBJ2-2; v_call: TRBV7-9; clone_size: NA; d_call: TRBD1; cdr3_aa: CASSRTGGRNTGELFF; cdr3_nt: TGTGCCAGCAGCCGTACAGGGGGTCGGAACACCGGGGAGCTGTTTTTT
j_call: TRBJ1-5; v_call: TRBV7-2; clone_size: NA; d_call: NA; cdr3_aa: CASSSHRGNQPQHF; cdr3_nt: TGTGCCAGCAGCTCCCATAGGGGGAATCAGCCCCAGCATTTT
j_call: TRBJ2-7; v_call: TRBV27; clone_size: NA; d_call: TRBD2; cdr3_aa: CASSSWGLANYEQYF; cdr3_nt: TGTGCCAGCAGTTCTTGGGGACTAGCGAACTACGAGCAGTACTTC
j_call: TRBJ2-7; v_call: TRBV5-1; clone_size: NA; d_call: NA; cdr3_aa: CASSLDYTVSYEQYF; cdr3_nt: TGCGCCAGCAGCTTGGACTATACTGTTTCCTACGAGCAGTACTTC
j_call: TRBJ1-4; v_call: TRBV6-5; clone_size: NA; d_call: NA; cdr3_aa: CASRPDRSGKLFF; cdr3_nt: TGTGCCAGCAGACCCGACAGATCCGGAAAACTGTTTTTT
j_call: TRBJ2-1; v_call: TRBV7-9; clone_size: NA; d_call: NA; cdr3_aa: CASSLAQGYEQFF; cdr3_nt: TGTGCCAGCAGCTTAGCCCAGGGTTATGAGCAGTTCTTC
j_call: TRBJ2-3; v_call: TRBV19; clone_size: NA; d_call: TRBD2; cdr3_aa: CASSIVLAGVVTQYF; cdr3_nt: TGTGCCAGTAGTATTGTTCTAGCGGGAGTTGTTACGCAGTATTTT
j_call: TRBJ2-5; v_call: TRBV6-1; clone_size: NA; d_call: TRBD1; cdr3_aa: CASRGQGARPQYF; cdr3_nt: TGTGCCAGCAGGGGACAGGGGGCAAGACCCCAGTACTTC
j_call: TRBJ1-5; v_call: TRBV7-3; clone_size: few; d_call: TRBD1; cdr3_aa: CASSSRTGLSPARDNQPQHF; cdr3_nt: TGTGCCAGCAGCTCCCGGACAGGGCTTTCGCCTGCCAGAGACAATCAGCCCCAGCATTTT
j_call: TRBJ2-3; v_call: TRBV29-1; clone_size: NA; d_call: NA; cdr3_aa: CSVELASIADTQYF; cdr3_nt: TGCAGCGTTGAGTTGGCTAGCATCGCAGATACGCAGTATTTT
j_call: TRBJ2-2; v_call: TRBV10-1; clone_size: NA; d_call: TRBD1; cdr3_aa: CASRGQGTGELFF; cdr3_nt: TGCGCCAGCAGAGGACAGGGTACCGGGGAGCTGTTTTTT
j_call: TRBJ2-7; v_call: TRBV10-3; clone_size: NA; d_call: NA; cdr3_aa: CAISGSSTHEQYF; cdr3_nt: TGTGCCATCAGTGGTTCTAGTACCCACGAGCAGTACTTC
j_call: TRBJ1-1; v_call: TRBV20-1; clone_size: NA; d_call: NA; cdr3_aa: CSARGLEAFF; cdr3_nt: TGCAGTGCTAGAGGACTGGAAGCTTTCTTT
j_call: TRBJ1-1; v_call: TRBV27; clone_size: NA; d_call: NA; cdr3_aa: CASSSRGTTEAFF; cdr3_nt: TGTGCCAGCAGTAGCAGGGGAACCACTGAAGCTTTCTTT
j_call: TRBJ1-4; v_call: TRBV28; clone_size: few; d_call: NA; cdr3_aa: CASSFLDSTNEKLFF; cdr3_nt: TGTGCCAGCAGTTTTCTCGACTCAACTAATGAAAAACTGTTTTTT
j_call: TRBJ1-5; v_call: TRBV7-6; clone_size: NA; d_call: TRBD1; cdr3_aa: CASSLEAGGYQPQHF; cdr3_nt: TGTGCCAGCAGCTTAGAGGCAGGGGGGTATCAGCCCCAGCATTTT
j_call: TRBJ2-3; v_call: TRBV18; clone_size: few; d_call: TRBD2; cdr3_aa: CASSPGGGSFTDTQYF; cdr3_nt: TGTGCCAGCTCACCCGGCGGGGGGTCCTTCACAGATACGCAGTATTTT
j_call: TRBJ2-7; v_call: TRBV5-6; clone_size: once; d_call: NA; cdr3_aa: CASSWVRGGGNPYEQYF; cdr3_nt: TGTGCCAGCAGCTGGGTAAGAGGGGGGGGGAACCCCTACGAGCAGTACTTC
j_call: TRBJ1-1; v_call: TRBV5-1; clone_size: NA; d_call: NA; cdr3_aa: CASSLSQISEAFF; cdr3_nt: TGCGCCAGCAGCTTGAGTCAGATAAGTGAAGCTTTCTTT
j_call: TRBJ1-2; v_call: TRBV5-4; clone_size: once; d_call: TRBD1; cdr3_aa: CASSLEARGDYGYTF; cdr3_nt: TGTGCCAGCAGCTTGGAAGCCAGGGGGGATTATGGCTACACCTTC
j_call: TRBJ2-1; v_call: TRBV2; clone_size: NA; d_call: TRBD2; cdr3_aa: CASSEGPGGYNEQFF; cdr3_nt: TGTGCCAGCAGTGAAGGTCCGGGGGGATACAATGAGCAGTTCTTC
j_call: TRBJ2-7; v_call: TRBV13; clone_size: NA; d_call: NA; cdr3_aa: CASRLGLYPSYEQYF; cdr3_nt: TGTGCCAGCAGGCTTGGGCTTTACCCTTCCTACGAGCAGTACTTC
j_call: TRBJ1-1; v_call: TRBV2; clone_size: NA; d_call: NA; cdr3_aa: CASSDLGGYTEAFF; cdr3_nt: TGTGCCAGCAGTGATTTGGGGGGATACACTGAAGCTTTCTTT
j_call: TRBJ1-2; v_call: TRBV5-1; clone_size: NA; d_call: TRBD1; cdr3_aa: CASSPGTVLANYGYTF; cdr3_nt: TGCGCCAGCAGTCCCGGGACAGTACTCGCTAACTATGGCTACACCTTC
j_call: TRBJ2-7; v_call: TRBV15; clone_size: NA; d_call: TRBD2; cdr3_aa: CATSRDSAGGPSYEQYF; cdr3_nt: TGTGCCACCAGCAGAGATTCGGCGGGGGGGCCCTCCTACGAGCAGTACTTC
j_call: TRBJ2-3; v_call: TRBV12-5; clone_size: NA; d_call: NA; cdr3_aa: CASGLGATDTQYF; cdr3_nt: TGTGCTAGTGGTTTGGGGGCCACAGATACGCAGTATTTT
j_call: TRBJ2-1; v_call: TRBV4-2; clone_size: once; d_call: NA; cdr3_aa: CASSQDESLYNEQFF; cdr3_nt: TGTGCCAGCAGCCAAGATGAGTCACTTTACAATGAGCAGTTCTTC
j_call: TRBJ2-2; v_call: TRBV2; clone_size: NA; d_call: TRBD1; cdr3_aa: CASSGPGGYPVGELFF; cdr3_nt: TGTGCCAGCTCCGGCCCAGGGGGCTACCCTGTCGGGGAGCTGTTTTTT
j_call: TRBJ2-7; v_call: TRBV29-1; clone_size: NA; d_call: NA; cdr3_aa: CSVARDSFYEQYF; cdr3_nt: TGCAGCGTTGCCCGGGACTCCTTCTACGAGCAGTACTTC